This T cell receptor (beta chain) was sequenced during a study of glioma-infiltrating T cells after dendritic cell vaccination. Across the study: Patients received autologous tumor lysate-pulsed dendritic cell vaccination between about 2002 and 2013. Monocyte-derived dendritic cells, cultured 6 to 8 days with IL-4 and GM-CSF, were pulsed with autologous tumor lysate. At biweekly intervals, patients got three intradermal dendritic cell vaccine injections.

The CDR3 is 16 residues long. Germline CDR1 KGHSH, CDR2 LQKENI. Trimming stripped 3 bases from V and 2 bases from J, with 15 bases between. Specified time point: after dendritic cell vaccination, including at tumor progression/relapse. TCRB CDR3 was amplified from 2 ug genomic DNA or less. Data came from immunoSEQ multiplex PCR; TCRdb stores just in-frame clones and leaves some out. The sample holds roughly 100,000 clones, almost 90% seen once. V and J are TRBV18 and TRBJ2-3; no firm D call. The origin of this receptor is a human donor with glioblastoma. The sample consisted of blood, taken after dendritic cell vaccination. This CDR3 is CASSPARAELTDTQYF. CDR3 coding DNA: TGTGCCAGCTCACCGGCTCGTGCGGAGCTCACAGATACGCAGTATTTT.